Sequencing of this TCR beta chain was carried out in a study of cytomegalovirus exposure and HLA in healthy donors. Researchers ran the PCR with 60 Vbeta and 13 Jbeta primers. The assay was immunoSEQ multiplex PCR, and TCRdb's table has in-frame clones only and misses some. Of roughly 100,000 clones listed, over 60% are singletons. Study-wide results and limits: Sequencing depth roughly uniform across donors was assumed in presence/absence analyses. The classifier was said to identify cytomegalovirus status with high specificity and sensitivity.

A word on this clone: The antigen remains undetermined.

Trimming cost V 8 bases and J 5 bases, with 7 bases left between them. Germline V CDR1 and CDR2: LGHNT, FRNRAP. This CDR3 has 11 amino acids. The J gene is TRBJ1-5, the V gene TRBV12-5; possibly TRBD1 for D (5 bases). This TCR derives from a man aged 30-40 years in good health and CMV-seropositive. Sequenced input: PBMCs. The CDR3 nucleotides read TGTGCTAGTCGGGGGGATCAGCCCCAGCATTTT. Translated: CASRGDQPQHF.